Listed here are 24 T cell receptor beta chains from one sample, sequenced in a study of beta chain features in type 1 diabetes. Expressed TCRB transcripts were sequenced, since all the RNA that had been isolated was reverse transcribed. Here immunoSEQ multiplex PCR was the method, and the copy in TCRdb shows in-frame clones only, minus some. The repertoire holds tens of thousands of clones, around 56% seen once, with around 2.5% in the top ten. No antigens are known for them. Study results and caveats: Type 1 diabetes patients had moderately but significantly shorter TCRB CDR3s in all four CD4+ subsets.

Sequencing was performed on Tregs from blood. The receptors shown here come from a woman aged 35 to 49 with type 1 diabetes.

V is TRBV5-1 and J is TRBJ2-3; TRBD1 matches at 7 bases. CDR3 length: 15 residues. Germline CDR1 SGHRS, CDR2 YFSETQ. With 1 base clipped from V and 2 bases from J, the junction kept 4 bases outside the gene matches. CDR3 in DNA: TGCGCCAGCAGCTTGACAGGGGATGACACAGATACGCAGTATTTT. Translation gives CASSLTGDDTDTQYF.

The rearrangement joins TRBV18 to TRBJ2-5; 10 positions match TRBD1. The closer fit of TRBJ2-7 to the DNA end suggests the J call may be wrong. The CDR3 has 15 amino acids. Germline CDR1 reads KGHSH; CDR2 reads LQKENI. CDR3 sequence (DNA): TGTGCCAGCTCACCCGGGACAGGGGCTTCCTACGAGCAGTACTTC. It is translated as CASSPGTGASYEQYF.

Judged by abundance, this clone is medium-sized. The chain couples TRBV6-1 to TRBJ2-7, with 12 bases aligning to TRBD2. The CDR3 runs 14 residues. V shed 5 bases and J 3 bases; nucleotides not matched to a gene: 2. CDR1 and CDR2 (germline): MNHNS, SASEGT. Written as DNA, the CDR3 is TGTGCCAGCAGTAGGACTAGCGGGGACTACGAGCAGTACTTC. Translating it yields CASSRTSGDYEQYF.

CDR3 sequence reads: CASSHNPTGPNGYTF. Written as DNA, the CDR3 is TGTGCCAGCAGCCACAACCCGACAGGACCCAATGGCTACACCTTC. The V and J genes are TRBV5-5 and TRBJ1-2; the D gene is possibly TRBD1 (6 bases). There are 15 residues in the CDR3. V shed 4 bases and J shed 6 bases, with 19 bases lying between them. Germline V gives CDR1 SGHKS, CDR2 YYEKEE (reference sequence).

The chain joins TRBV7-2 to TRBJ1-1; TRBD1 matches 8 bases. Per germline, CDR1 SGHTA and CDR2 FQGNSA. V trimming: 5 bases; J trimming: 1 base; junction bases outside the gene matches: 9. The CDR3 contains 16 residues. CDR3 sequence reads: CASSSRPGGANTEAFF. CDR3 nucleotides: TGTGCCAGCAGCAGTAGACCAGGGGGCGCGAACACTGAAGCTTTCTTT.

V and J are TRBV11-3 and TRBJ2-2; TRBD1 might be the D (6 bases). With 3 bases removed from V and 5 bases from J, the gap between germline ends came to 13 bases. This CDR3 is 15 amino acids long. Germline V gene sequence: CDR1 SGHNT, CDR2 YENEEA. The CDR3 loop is CASSLGRGRTGELFF. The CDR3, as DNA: TGTGCCAGCAGCTTGGGCAGGGGACGAACCGGGGAGCTGTTTTTT.

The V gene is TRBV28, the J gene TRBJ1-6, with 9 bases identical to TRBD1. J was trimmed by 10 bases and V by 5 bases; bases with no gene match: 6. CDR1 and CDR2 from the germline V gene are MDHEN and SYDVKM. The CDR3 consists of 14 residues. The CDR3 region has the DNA TGTGCCAGCAGTCCTCAACAGGGGGCCTCACCCCTCCACTTT. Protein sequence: CASSPQQGASPLHF.

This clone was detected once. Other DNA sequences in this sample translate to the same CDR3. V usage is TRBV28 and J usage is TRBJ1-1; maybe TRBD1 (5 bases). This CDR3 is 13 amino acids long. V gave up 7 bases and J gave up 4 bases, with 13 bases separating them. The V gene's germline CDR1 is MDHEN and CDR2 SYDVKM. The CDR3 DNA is TGTGCCAGCATTCGGGGGATTGGCACTGAAGCTTTCTTT. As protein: CASIRGIGTEAFF.

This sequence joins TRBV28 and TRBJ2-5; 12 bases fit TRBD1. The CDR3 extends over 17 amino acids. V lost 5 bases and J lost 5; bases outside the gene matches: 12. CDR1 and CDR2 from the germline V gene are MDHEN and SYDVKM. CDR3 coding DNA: TGTGCCAGCAGTGTCTCGCCGGGACAGGGGGCTGGGGAGACCCAGTACTTC. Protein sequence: CASSVSPGQGAGETQYF.

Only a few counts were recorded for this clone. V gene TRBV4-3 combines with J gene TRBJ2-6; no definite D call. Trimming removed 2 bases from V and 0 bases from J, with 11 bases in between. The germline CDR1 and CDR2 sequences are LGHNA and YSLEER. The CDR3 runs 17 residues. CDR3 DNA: TGCGCCAGCAGCCAATTGGTTACAGCCTCTGGGGCCAACGTCCTGACTTTC. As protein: CASSQLVTASGANVLTF.

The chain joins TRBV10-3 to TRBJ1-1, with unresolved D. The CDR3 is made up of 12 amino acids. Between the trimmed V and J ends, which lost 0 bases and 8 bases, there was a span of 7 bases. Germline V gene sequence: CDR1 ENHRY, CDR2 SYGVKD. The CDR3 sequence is CAISESGIEAFF. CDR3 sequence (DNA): TGTGCCATCAGTGAGTCGGGCATCGAAGCTTTCTTT.

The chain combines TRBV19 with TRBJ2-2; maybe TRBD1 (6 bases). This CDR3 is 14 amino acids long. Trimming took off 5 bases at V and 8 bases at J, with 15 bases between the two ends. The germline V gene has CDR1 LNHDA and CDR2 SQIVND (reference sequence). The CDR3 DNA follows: TGTGCCAGTAGTTTCGGGACACCTGGGGGGGAGCTGTTTTTT. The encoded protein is CASSFGTPGGELFF.

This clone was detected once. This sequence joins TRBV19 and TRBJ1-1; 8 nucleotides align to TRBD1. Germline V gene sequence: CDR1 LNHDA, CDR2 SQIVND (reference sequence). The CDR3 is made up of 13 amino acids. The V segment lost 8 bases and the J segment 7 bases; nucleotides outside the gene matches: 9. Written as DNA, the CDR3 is TGTGCCAGTGAAGCCCAGGGGGCAGGTGAAGCTTTCTTT. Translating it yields CASEAQGAGEAFF.

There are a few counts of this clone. Here the CDR3 reads CASSYISGNTIYF. The CDR3 bases are TGTGCCAGCAGTTACATATCTGGAAACACCATATATTTT. The rearrangement uses TRBV6-6 and TRBJ1-3; D remains ambiguous. V dropped 2 bases and J dropped 1 base, with 3 bases sitting between them. The CDR3 is made up of 13 amino acids. Germline CDR1 MNHNY, CDR2 SVGAGI (reference sequence).

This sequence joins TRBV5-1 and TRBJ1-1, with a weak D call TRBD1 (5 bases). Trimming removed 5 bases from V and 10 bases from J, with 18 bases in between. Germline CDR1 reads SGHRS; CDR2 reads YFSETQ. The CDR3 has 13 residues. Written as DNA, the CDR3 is TGCGCCAGCAGGACATCACAGGTCTTACCAGCTTTCTTT. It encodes CASRTSQVLPAFF.

Here the CDR3 DNA reads TGTGCCAGCAGTCACGCGTGGTACGGGGAAGGCTACAATGAGCAGTTCTTC. Amino acid sequence: CASSHAWYGEGYNEQFF. V usage is TRBV28 and J usage is TRBJ2-1, with D possibly matching TRBD2 (5 bases). CDR3 length: 17 residues. Germline CDR1 is MDHEN and CDR2 is SYDVKM. Trimming left V 5 bases short and J 3 bases short, with 20 bases between. The whole variable domain, remainder taken from reference TRBV28 and TRBJ2-1, is DVKVTQSSRYLVKRTGEKVFLECVQDMDHENMFWYRQDPGLGLRLIYFSYDVKMKEKGDIPEGYSVSREKKERFSLILESASTNQTSMYLCASSHAWYGEGYNEQFFGPGTRLTVL.

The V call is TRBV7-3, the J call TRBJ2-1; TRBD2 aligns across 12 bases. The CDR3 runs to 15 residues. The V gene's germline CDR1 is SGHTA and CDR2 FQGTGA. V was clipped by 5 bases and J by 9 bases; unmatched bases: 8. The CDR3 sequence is CASSPSGRVIGEQFF. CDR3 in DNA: TGTGCCAGCAGCCCTAGCGGGAGGGTGATTGGTGAGCAGTTCTTC. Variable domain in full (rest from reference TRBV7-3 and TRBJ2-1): GAGVSQTPSNKVTEKGKYVELRCDPISGHTALYWYRQSLGQGPEFLIYFQGTGAADDSGLPNDRFFAVRPEGSVSTLKIQRTERGDSAVYLCASSPSGRVIGEQFFGPGTRLTVL.

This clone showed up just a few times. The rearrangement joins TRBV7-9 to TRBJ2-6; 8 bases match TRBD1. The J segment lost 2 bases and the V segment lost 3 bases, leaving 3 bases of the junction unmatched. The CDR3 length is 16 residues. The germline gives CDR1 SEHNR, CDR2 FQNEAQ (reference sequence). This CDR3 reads CASSFGQGAGANVLTF. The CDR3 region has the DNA TGTGCCAGCAGCTTTGGACAGGGAGCTGGGGCCAACGTCCTGACTTTC.

CDR3 residues: CASQTGGSGSGNTIYF. CDR3 in DNA: TGCGCCAGCCAAACCGGGGGTTCGGGCTCTGGAAACACCATATATTTT. This chain links TRBV5-1 with TRBJ1-3; tentative D call: TRBD1 (5 bases). Per germline, CDR1 SGHRS and CDR2 YFSETQ. Trimming removed 7 bases at V and 0 bases at J, with 17 bases between. The CDR3 has 16 residues.

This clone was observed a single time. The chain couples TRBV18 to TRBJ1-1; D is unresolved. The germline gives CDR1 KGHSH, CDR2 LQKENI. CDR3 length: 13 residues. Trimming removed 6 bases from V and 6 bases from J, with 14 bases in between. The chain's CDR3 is CASSARAVPEAFF. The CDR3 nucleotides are TGTGCCAGCTCCGCGAGGGCAGTCCCTGAAGCTTTCTTT.

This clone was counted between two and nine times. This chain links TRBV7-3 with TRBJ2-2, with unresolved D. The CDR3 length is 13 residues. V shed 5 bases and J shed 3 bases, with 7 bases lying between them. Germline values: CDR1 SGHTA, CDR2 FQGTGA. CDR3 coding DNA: TGTGCCAGCAGCGTCCGGGACACCGGGGAGCTGTTTTTT. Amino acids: CASSVRDTGELFF. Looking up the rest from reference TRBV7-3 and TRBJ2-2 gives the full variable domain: GAGVSQTPSNKVTEKGKYVELRCDPISGHTALYWYRQSLGQGPEFLIYFQGTGAADDSGLPNDRFFAVRPEGSVSTLKIQRTERGDSAVYLCASSVRDTGELFFGEGSRLTVL.

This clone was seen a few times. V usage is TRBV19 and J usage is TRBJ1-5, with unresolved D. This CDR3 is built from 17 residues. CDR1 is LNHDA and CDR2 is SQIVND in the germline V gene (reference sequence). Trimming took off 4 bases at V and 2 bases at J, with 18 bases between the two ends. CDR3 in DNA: TGTGCCAGTAGTACAGCCCTGACGGGAATTGGCAATCAGCCCCAGCATTTT. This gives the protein CASSTALTGIGNQPQHF.

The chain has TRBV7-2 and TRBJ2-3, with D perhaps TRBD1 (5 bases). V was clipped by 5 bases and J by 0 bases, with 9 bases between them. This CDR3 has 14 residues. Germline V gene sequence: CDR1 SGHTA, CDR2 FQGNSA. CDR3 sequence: CASSTRQSTDTQYF. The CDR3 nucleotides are TGTGCCAGCAGCACCCGACAGAGCACAGATACGCAGTATTTT.

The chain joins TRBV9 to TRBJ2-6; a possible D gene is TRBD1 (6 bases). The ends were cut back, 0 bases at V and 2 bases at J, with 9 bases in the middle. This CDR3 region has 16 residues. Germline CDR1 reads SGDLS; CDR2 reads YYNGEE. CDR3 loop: CASSVAGQPGANVLTF. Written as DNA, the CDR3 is TGTGCCAGCAGCGTAGCTGGACAGCCTGGGGCCAACGTCCTGACTTTC.